This T cell receptor beta chain is from a study of blood T cell repertoires in COVID-19. About the study: The cDNA or gDNA used as material had been derived from T cells, B-cell-depleted T cells, or PBMCs.

This table comes from immunoSEQ multiplex PCR, and its TCRdb copy is limited to in-frame clones, with some not included. Of tens of thousands of clones listed, 90% to 95% are singletons. The ends were cut back, 5 bases at V and 1 base at J, with 14 bases in the middle. The CDR3 spans 15 residues. Germline values: CDR1 SGHAT, CDR2 FQNNGV. Material for sequencing was peripheral blood. The chain links TRBV11-2 to TRBJ1-1; D possibly corresponds to TRBD1 (6 bases). The sequence derives from a human donor in a cohort sampled during active COVID-19. The CDR3 sequence is CASSGGRHRNTEAFF. CDR3 bases: TGTGCCAGCAGCGGGGGCCGACACCGGAACACTGAAGCTTTCTTT.